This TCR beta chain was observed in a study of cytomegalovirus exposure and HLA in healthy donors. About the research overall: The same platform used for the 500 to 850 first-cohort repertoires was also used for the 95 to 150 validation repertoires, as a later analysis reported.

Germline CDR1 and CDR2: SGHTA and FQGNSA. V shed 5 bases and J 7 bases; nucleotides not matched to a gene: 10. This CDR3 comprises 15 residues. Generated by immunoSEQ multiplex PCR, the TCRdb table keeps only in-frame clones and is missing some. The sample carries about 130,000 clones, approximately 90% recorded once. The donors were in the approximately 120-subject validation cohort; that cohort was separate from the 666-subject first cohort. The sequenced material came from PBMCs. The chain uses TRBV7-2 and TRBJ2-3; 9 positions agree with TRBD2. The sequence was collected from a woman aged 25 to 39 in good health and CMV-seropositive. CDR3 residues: CASSPIAGAINTQYF. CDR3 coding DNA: TGTGCCAGCAGCCCTATAGCGGGGGCGATTAATACGCAGTATTTT.